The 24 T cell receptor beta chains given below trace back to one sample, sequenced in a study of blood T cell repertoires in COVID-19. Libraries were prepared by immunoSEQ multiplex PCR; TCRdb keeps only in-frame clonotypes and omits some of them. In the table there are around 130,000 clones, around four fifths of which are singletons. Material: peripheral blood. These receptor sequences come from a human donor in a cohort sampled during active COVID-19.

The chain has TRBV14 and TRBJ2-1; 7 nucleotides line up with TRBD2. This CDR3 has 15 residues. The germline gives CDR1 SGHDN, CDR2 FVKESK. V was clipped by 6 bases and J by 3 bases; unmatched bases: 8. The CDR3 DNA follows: TGTGCCAGCAGTCCTTACCGGGGGGACTACAATGAGCAGTTCTTC. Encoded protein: CASSPYRGDYNEQFF.

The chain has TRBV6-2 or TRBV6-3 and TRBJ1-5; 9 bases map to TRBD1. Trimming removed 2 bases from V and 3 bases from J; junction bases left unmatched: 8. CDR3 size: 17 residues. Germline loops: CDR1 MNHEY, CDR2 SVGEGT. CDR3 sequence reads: CASSYQTGTGNNQPQHF. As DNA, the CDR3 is TGTGCCAGCAGTTACCAAACAGGGACAGGGAACAATCAGCCCCAGCATTTT.

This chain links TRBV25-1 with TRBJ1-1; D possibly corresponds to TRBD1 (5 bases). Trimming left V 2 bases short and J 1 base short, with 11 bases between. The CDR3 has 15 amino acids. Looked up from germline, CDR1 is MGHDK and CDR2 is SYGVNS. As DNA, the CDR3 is TGTGCCAGCAGTGAAACAGGCACCCAGAACACTGAAGCTTTCTTT. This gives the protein CASSETGTQNTEAFF. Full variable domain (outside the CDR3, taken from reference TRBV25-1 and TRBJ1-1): EADIYQTPRYLVIGTGKKITLECSQTMGHDKMYWYQQDPGMELHLIHYSYGVNSTEKGDLSSESTVSRIRTEHFPLTLESARPSHTSQYLCASSETGTQNTEAFFGQGTRLTVV.

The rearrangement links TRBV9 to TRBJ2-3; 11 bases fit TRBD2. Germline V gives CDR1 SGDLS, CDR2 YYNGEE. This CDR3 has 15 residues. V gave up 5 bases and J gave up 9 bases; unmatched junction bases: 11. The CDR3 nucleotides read TGTGCCAGCAGTGATCTAGCGGGGGGCGGAGGGACGCAGTATTTT. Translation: CASSDLAGGGGTQYF.

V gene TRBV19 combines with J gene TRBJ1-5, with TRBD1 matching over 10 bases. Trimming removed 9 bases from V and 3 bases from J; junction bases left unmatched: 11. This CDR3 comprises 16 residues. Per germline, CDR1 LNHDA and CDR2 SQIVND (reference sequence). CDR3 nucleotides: TGTGCCAGCAGAGCGACGGGACAGGGGTCCAATCAGCCCCAGCATTTT. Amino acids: CASRATGQGSNQPQHF.

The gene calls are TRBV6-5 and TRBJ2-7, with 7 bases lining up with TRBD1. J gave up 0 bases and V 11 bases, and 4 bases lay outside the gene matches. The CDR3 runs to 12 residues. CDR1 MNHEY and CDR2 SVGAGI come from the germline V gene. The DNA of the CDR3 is TGTGCCGTACAGGGGCCCTCCTACGAGCAGTACTTC. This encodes CAVQGPSYEQYF.

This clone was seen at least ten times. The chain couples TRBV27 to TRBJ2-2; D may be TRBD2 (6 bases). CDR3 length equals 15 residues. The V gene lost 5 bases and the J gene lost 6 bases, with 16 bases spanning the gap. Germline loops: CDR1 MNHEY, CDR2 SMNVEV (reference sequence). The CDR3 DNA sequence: TGTGCCAGCAGTGCCCGATCTAGCGTCCCCGGGGAGCTGTTTTTT. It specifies CASSARSSVPGELFF.

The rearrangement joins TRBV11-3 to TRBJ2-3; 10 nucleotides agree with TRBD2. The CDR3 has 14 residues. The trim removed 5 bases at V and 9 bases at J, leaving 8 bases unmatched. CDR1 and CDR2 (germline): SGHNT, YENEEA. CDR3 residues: CASSISGGARTQYF. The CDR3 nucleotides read TGTGCCAGCAGCATCAGCGGGGGGGCCCGAACGCAGTATTTT.

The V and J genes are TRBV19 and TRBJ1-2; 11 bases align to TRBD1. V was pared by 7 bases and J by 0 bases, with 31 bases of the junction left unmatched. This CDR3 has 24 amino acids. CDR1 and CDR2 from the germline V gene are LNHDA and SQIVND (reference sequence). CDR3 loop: CASITIRDRGNELFPKEANYGYTF. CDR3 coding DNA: TGTGCCAGTATTACGATCCGGGACAGGGGGAATGAGTTGTTTCCCAAAGAAGCTAACTATGGCTACACCTTC.

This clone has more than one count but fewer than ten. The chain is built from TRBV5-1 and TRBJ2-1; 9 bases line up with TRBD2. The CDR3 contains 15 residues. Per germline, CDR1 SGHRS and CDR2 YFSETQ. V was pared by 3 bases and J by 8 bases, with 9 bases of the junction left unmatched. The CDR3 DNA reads TGCGCCAGCAGCTCCGCCGGGACTAGCCCCCATGAGCAGTTCTTC. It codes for CASSSAGTSPHEQFF.

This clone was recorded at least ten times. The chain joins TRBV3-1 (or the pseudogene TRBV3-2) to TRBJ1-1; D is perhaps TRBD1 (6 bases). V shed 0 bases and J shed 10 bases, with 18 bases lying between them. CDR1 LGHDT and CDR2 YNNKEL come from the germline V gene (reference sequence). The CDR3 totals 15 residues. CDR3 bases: TGTGCCAGCAGCCAAGATGATAAGGGGGGGGCCGGAGCTTTCTTT. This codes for CASSQDDKGGAGAFF.

In DNA form, the CDR3 reads TGTGCCAGTAGTATTAGCCCTGCTTCACCCCTCCACTTT. Translation gives CASSISPASPLHF. The chain uses TRBV19 and TRBJ1-6; D gene uncertain. Germline V gene lookup returns CDR1 LNHDA and CDR2 SQIVND (reference sequence). The CDR3 length is 13 residues. V lost 3 bases to trimming and J lost 9 bases, with 9 bases between them.

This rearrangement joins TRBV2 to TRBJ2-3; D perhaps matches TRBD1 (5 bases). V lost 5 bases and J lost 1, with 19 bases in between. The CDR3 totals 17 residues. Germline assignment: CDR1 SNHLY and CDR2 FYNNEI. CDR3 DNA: TGTGCCAGCAGTATTTTCGGTCGTTCCAGGGGCACAGATACGCAGTATTTT. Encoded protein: CASSIFGRSRGTDTQYF.

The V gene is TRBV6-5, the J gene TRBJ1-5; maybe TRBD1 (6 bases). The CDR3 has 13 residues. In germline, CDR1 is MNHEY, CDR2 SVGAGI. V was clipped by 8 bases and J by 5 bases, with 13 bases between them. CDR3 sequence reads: CASSDRKDQPQHF. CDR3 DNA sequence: TGTGCCAGCTCGGACAGAAAAGATCAGCCCCAGCATTTT.

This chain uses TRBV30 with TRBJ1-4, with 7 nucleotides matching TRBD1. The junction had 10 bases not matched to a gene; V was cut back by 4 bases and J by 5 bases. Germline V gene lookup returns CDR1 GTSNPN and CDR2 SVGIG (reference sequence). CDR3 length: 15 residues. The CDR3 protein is CAWTTPDRANEKLFF. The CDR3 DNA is TGTGCCTGGACTACACCCGACAGGGCGAATGAAAAACTGTTTTTT.

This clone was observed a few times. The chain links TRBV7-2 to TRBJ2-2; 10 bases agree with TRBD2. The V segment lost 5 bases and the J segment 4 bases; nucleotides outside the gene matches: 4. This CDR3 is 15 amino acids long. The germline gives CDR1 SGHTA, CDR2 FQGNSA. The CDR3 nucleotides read TGTGCCAGCAGCGTGGCTAGCGGGGGCACCGGGGAGCTGTTTTTT. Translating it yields CASSVASGGTGELFF.

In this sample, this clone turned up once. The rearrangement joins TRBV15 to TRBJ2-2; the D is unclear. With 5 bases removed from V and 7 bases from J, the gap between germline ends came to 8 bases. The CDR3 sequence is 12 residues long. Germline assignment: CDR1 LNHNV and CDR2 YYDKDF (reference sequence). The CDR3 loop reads CATSERGGELFF. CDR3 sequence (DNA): TGTGCCACCAGCGAGAGAGGCGGGGAGCTGTTTTTT.

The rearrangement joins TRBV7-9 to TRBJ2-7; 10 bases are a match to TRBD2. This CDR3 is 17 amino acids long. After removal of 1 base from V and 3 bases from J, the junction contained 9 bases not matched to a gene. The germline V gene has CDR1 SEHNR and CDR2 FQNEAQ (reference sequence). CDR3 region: CASSLGFSGGAFYEQYF. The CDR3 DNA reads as TGTGCCAGCAGCTTAGGGTTCAGCGGGGGGGCGTTCTACGAGCAGTACTTC.

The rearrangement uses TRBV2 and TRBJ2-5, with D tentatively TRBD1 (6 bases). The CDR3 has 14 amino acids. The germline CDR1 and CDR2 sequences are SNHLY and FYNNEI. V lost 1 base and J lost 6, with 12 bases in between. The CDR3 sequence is CASSEGRTAQTQYF. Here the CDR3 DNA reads TGTGCCAGCAGTGAAGGTCGGACAGCGCAGACCCAGTACTTC.

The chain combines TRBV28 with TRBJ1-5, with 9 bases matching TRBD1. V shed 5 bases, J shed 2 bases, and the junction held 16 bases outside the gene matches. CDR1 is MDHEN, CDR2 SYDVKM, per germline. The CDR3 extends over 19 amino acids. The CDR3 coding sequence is TGTGCCAGCAGTAAATACACCGGTGGGACAGGGAGCGGCAATCAGCCCCAGCATTTT. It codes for CASSKYTGGTGSGNQPQHF.

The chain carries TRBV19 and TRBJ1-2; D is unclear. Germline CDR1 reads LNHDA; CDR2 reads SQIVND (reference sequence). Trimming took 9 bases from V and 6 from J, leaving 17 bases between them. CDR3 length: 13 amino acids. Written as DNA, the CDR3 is TGTGCCAGCAAGGTGATTGGGGAGGATGGCTACACCTTC. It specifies CASKVIGEDGYTF.

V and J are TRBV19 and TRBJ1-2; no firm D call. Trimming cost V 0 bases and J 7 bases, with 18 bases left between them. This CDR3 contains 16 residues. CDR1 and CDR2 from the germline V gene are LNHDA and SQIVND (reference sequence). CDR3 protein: CASSIDHREPRSGYTF. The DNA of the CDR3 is TGTGCCAGTAGTATAGATCATCGGGAGCCCCGAAGTGGCTACACCTTC.

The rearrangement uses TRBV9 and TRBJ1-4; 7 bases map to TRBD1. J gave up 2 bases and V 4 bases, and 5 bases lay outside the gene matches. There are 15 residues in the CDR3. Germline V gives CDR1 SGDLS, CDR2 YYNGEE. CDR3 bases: TGTGCCAGCAGCCTCTCACAGGGGACTAATGAAAAACTGTTTTTT. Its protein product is CASSLSQGTNEKLFF.

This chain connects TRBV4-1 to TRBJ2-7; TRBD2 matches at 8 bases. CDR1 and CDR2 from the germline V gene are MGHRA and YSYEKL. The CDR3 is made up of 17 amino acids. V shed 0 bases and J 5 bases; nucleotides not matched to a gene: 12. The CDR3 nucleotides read TGCGCCAGCAGCCAAGAGAGGACAACGGGGGGGAGGGACGAGCAGTACTTC. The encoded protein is CASSQERTTGGRDEQYF.